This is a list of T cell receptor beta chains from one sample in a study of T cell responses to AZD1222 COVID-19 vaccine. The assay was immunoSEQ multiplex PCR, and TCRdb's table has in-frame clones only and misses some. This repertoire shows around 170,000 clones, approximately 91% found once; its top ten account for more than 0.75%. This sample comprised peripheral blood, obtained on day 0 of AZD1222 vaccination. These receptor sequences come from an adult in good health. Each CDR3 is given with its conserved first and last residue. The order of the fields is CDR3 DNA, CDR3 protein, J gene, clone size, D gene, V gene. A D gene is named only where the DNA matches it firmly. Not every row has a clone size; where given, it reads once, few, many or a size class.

TGTGCCAGCAGCCAACTGACCGCTGGCCATCACTACGAGCAGTACTTC CASSQLTAGHHYEQYF TRBJ2-7 . . TRBV3-1/TRBV3-2
TGTGCCAGCAGCCGTACATTAGCTAACTATGGCTACACCTTC CASSRTLANYGYTF TRBJ1-2 . . TRBV27
TGTGCCAGCAGTGAAACCGGGCTCAATCAGCCCCAGCATTTT CASSETGLNQPQHF TRBJ1-5 . . TRBV2
TGTGCCAGCAGCTTAGGGGGGCCTGACTATGGCTACACCTTC CASSLGGPDYGYTF TRBJ1-2 few . TRBV5-6
TGTGCCAGCAGTTTATCGTGGGCTACGGGTCAGCCCCAGCATTTT CASSLSWATGQPQHF TRBJ1-5 . . TRBV27
TGTGCCAGCAGCACCCGCCCCAGGGATCAGCCCCAGCATTTT CASSTRPRDQPQHF TRBJ1-5 . . TRBV9
TGCGCCAGCAGCCTGACGGGCGACGTATTAAATTTT CASSLTGDVLNF TRBJ1-4 . . TRBV5-1
TGCGCCAGCAGCTTAATGGGACAGGGCTCCTATGGCTACACCTTC CASSLMGQGSYGYTF TRBJ1-2 . TRBD1 TRBV5-1
TGTGCCACCAGCAGATGGGAGGCTAATGAAAAACTGTTTTTT CATSRWEANEKLFF TRBJ1-4 . . TRBV15
TGTGCCAGCAGCCAAGTTGCAGCCTACGAGCAGTACTTC CASSQVAAYEQYF TRBJ2-7 few . TRBV14
TGTGCCAGCAGTTACACCCCGGGCAGCTTATACCTACGAGCTGAGTACTTC CASSYTPGSLYLRAEYF TRBJ2-7 . . TRBV6-2/TRBV6-3
TGTGCCAGCAGTGAGACAGCAGGGTTTGTTCAGCCCCAGCATTTT CASSETAGFVQPQHF TRBJ1-5 . . TRBV2
TGTGCCAGCAGCCCCGAGGGGGGGCGAGAATACGAGCAGTACTTC CASSPEGGREYEQYF TRBJ2-7 once . TRBV7-2
TGTGCCAGCAGTTTGGCAGGGGGCTCCTACAATGAGCAGTTCTTC CASSLAGGSYNEQFF TRBJ2-1 once TRBD1 TRBV27
TGTGCCAGCAGTGACGACAGGGGCGGGGAGACCCAGTACTTC CASSDDRGGETQYF TRBJ2-5 . TRBD1 TRBV25-1
TGTGCCACCAGCAGAGTCCGACCTCGTCCTTTAGGACGCAATGAGCAGTTCTTC CATSRVRPRPLGRNEQFF TRBJ2-1 . . TRBV15
TGTGCCAGCAGAGTCGACAGGAGTGAAAAACTGTTTTTT CASRVDRSEKLFF TRBJ1-4 . . TRBV11-2
TGTGCCAGCAGCGGGACAGGGTATGAGGGCTACGAGCAGTACTTC CASSGTGYEGYEQYF TRBJ2-7 . TRBD1 TRBV9
TGTGCCAGCAGCGCGTTGCGGACTAGCGGGGGAAGCACAGATACGCAGTATTTT CASSALRTSGGSTDTQYF TRBJ2-3 . TRBD2 TRBV7-3
TGCGCCAGCAGCTTTGAACAGATCACAGATACGCAGTATTTT CASSFEQITDTQYF TRBJ2-3 . . TRBV5-1
TGTGCCAGCAGTTCCCAGGGTAGTTCCAACTACGAGCAGTACTTC CASSSQGSSNYEQYF TRBJ2-7 few . TRBV6-5
TGTGCCAGCAGCCCCAAGCCCAGAGACACAGATACGCAGTATTTT CASSPKPRDTDTQYF TRBJ2-3 . . TRBV27
TGTGCCAGCAGCCAAGATTTCAGAAGCTCCTACAATGAGCAGTTCTTC CASSQDFRSSYNEQFF TRBJ2-1 . . TRBV14
TGTGCCAGCAGCCCTATTCAGCATGGGGTGGTACCCTACGAGCAGTACTTC CASSPIQHGVVPYEQYF TRBJ2-7 . . TRBV7-8
TGTGCCAGCAGCCTCCGAGTAGGTCAGGGTGAAGCTTTCTTT CASSLRVGQGEAFF TRBJ1-1 few . TRBV14
TGTGCCAGCAGTTACTCGAATCTACAGGCCCAGATCTTC CASSYSNLQAQIF TRBJ2-1 . . TRBV6-5
TGTGCCAGCAGCTTAATTGGGAGCGGGGGTTCGGATGAGCAGTTCTTC CASSLIGSGGSDEQFF TRBJ2-1 medium-sized TRBD2 TRBV7-3
TGTGCCAGCAGCTTAAAGGGCAGCTCCTACGAGCAGTACTTC CASSLKGSSYEQYF TRBJ2-7 . . TRBV7-3
TGTGCCAGCAGCCATTTAGCGGGGAGGAAGGAGCAGTACTTC CASSHLAGRKEQYF TRBJ2-7 . TRBD2 TRBV14
TGTGCCAGCAGCCAAGCGGGGAGCGGGGTCTTGGGGGGGACCCAGTACTTC CASSQAGSGVLGGTQYF TRBJ2-5 . TRBD2 TRBV4-2
TGTGCCAGCAGTGGGGGTCCGGGTATCTCCTACAATGAGCAGTTCTTC CASSGGPGISYNEQFF TRBJ2-1 few . TRBV6-1
TGTGCCGTTAGCGGGTACACAGATACGCAGTATTTT CAVSGYTDTQYF TRBJ2-3 . TRBD2 TRBV19
TGTGCCAGCAGCTTAAGGGCGGCGGGAGGGCGGAGCGCCGGGGAGCTGTTTTTT CASSLRAAGGRSAGELFF TRBJ2-2 . TRBD2 TRBV7-9
TGTGCCAGCAGTCCTGGGACAGGGGTCGAAAAACTGTTTTTT CASSPGTGVEKLFF TRBJ1-4 . TRBD1 TRBV27
TGTGCCAGCCAGCCGGGACCACAGGGAAACACTGAAGCTTTCTTT CASQPGPQGNTEAFF TRBJ1-1 . . TRBV19
TGTGCCAGCAGTTACATGGCAGACCAAAAGGATGGCTACACCTTC CASSYMADQKDGYTF TRBJ1-2 . . TRBV6-2/TRBV6-3
TGTGCCAGCAGCCCTTACACCGGGGAGCTGTTTTTT CASSPYTGELFF TRBJ2-2 . . TRBV11-3
TGTGCCAGCAGCTTAGACAGGGTTAGCTACGAGCAGTACTTC CASSLDRVSYEQYF TRBJ2-7 few . TRBV11-2
TGTGCCACCTCCCGGACAGGGTTGAAGTACAATGAGCAGTTCTTC CATSRTGLKYNEQFF TRBJ2-1 . TRBD1 TRBV6-5
TGTGCCAGCTCGCCAGGACTGGAAAAGGAGCAGTACTTC CASSPGLEKEQYF TRBJ2-7 . . TRBV18
TGTGCCAGCTCACCATTGAGGGGAAACAGGGAAGACTCTGGAAACACCATATATTTT CASSPLRGNREDSGNTIYF TRBJ1-3 . . TRBV18
TGTGCCAGCAGCCCGTCACTTACGGGGGGCCCCAAAAACATTCAGTACTTC CASSPSLTGGPKNIQYF TRBJ2-4 . . TRBV7-6
TGTGCCAGCAGTTACCCGGCCAAGGGGACTAGCGGGTTTGTCACAGATACGCAGTATTTT CASSYPAKGTSGFVTDTQYF TRBJ2-3 . TRBD2 TRBV6-2/TRBV6-3
TGTGCCAGCAGCGGTAGGACTAGCACGCAGTATTTT CASSGRTSTQYF TRBJ2-3 . TRBD2 TRBV28
TGTGCCAGCAGCTTAGTTAGGAATGAGCAGTTCTTC CASSLVRNEQFF TRBJ2-1 . . TRBV7-9
TGTGCCAGCAGCCAACACGGGGCAGGGGCCACTAGCACAGATACGCAGTATTTT CASSQHGAGATSTDTQYF TRBJ2-3 . . TRBV3-1/TRBV3-2
TGTGCCAGCTCACGACAGGGAGACACTGAAGCTTTCTTT CASSRQGDTEAFF TRBJ1-1 . TRBD1 TRBV18
TGTGCCAGTAGTCCCCCAACAGGGTATGGCTACACCTTC CASSPPTGYGYTF TRBJ1-2 many . TRBV19
TGTGCCAGCTCACCACTCGTGACTAGCGGGGGGCACCGGTTCGACGAGCAGTACTTC CASSPLVTSGGHRFDEQYF TRBJ2-7 . TRBD2 TRBV18
TGTGCCAGCAGCCCCATTAGCGGCTGGACCACCGGGGAGCTGTTTTTT CASSPISGWTTGELFF TRBJ2-2 . . TRBV3-1/TRBV3-2
TGTGCCAGCAGTGAAGTTGGGGGAAGAGCTGAAGCTTTCTTT CASSEVGGRAEAFF TRBJ1-1 once . TRBV2
TGTGCCAGCAGCTTACTAGCGGGGTCAATCTACAATGAGCAGTTCTTC CASSLLAGSIYNEQFF TRBJ2-1 . TRBD2 TRBV7-3
TGTGCCAGTATTGGGCCCGTTAGCTACGAGCAGTACTTC CASIGPVSYEQYF TRBJ2-7 . . TRBV19
TGTGCCAGCAGCTTATCCGGACGGGGGAGCTATGGCTACACCTTC CASSLSGRGSYGYTF TRBJ1-2 . . TRBV7-9
TGTGCCAGTAGTATGGGACTAGCGAACACCGGGGAGCTGTTTTTT CASSMGLANTGELFF TRBJ2-2 . TRBD2 TRBV19
TGCGCCAGCACCGGGATTAAAAAAGAAGCTTTCTTT CASTGIKKEAFF TRBJ1-1 . . TRBV5-1
TGCAGCGTCGTTAGCGGGAGGGGGACCTACGAGCAGTACTTC CSVVSGRGTYEQYF TRBJ2-7 . TRBD2 TRBV29-1
TGTGCCAGCAGCTCTACATATCGGACAGGGACAAATGAAAAACTGTTTTTT CASSSTYRTGTNEKLFF TRBJ1-4 once TRBD1 TRBV5-6